This is a list of T cell receptor beta chains from one sample in a study of blood T cell repertoires in COVID-19. Libraries were prepared by immunoSEQ multiplex PCR; TCRdb keeps only in-frame clonotypes and omits some of them. The sample lists 80,000 to 90,000 clones, 79% occurring once. Sequenced material: peripheral blood. All receptors come from a man between 65 and 85 years old with acute or convalescent COVID-19. CDR3s include the opening cysteine and the closing phenylalanine or tryptophan. Each record gives: D gene, V gene, J gene, clone size, CDR3 DNA, CDR3 protein. D genes are given only for firm matches. Clone size appears in some rows only: once, few, many, or a class for an expanded clone.

D gene: TRBD1
V gene: TRBV6-5
J gene: TRBJ1-1
clone size: -
CDR3 DNA: TGTGCCAGCAGTTCCACAGGGGGCTGGATGAACACTGAAGCTTTCTTT
CDR3 protein: CASSSTGGWMNTEAFF

D gene: TRBD1
V gene: TRBV30
J gene: TRBJ2-5
clone size: few
CDR3 DNA: TGTGCCTGGGGGACAGGGGGTAACCAAGAGACCCAGTACTTC
CDR3 protein: CAWGTGGNQETQYF

D gene: -
V gene: TRBV27
J gene: TRBJ2-2
clone size: -
CDR3 DNA: TGTGCCAGCAGTTTATGGTCAGGGGGAGGCGGGGAGCTGTTTTTT
CDR3 protein: CASSLWSGGGGELFF

D gene: -
V gene: TRBV5-1
J gene: TRBJ2-3
clone size: -
CDR3 DNA: TGCGCCAGCAGCTTGGTCGGGTCCCGGGGAGATACGCAGTATTTT
CDR3 protein: CASSLVGSRGDTQYF

D gene: TRBD2
V gene: TRBV6-6
J gene: TRBJ2-3
clone size: -
CDR3 DNA: TGTGCCAGTAAAGCGGGGGGGAGCACAGATACGCAGTATTTT
CDR3 protein: CASKAGGSTDTQYF

D gene: -
V gene: TRBV18
J gene: TRBJ1-1
clone size: -
CDR3 DNA: TGTGCCAGCTCCCCTCGAGGTCTCGGCACTGAAGCTTTCTTT
CDR3 protein: CASSPRGLGTEAFF

D gene: -
V gene: TRBV5-6
J gene: TRBJ2-4
clone size: few
CDR3 DNA: TGTGCCAGCAGCTCCCGAGAGGGGACTCAGGACATTCAGTACTTC
CDR3 protein: CASSSREGTQDIQYF

D gene: -
V gene: TRBV6-6
J gene: TRBJ2-1
clone size: few
CDR3 DNA: TGTGCCAGCAGTGCGGGACAGAAGTTAGAGCAGTTCTTC
CDR3 protein: CASSAGQKLEQFF

D gene: TRBD1
V gene: TRBV10-3
J gene: TRBJ1-1
clone size: -
CDR3 DNA: TGTGCCATCAGGGGACAGGGGCCGAACACTGAAGCTTTCTTT
CDR3 protein: CAIRGQGPNTEAFF

D gene: TRBD1
V gene: TRBV5-4
J gene: TRBJ1-4
clone size: -
CDR3 DNA: TGTGCCAGCAGCTCGGGACAGGGAAACGAAAAACTGTTTTTT
CDR3 protein: CASSSGQGNEKLFF

D gene: -
V gene: TRBV5-4
J gene: TRBJ1-1
clone size: -
CDR3 DNA: TGTGCCAGCACCTTACAGGGAATTATCACTGAAGCTTTCTTT
CDR3 protein: CASTLQGIITEAFF

D gene: TRBD1
V gene: TRBV28
J gene: TRBJ2-1
clone size: -
CDR3 DNA: TGTGCCAGCAGTTCTTCCTCGGGACAGGGTAACTACAATGAGCAGTTCTTC
CDR3 protein: CASSSSSGQGNYNEQFF

D gene: TRBD2
V gene: TRBV5-4
J gene: TRBJ2-1
clone size: -
CDR3 DNA: TGTGCCAGCAGCCCAGGGACTAGCGGGGGTTACAATGAGCAGTTCTTC
CDR3 protein: CASSPGTSGGYNEQFF

D gene: TRBD1
V gene: TRBV3-1/TRBV3-2
J gene: TRBJ2-1
clone size: -
CDR3 DNA: TGTGCCAGCAGCTACGGATGGACAGGGGTCAATGAGCAGTTCTTC
CDR3 protein: CASSYGWTGVNEQFF

D gene: -
V gene: TRBV5-4
J gene: TRBJ2-7
clone size: -
CDR3 DNA: TGTGCCAGCAGCTTAAGACAGAAGGACGAGCAGTACTTC
CDR3 protein: CASSLRQKDEQYF

D gene: -
V gene: TRBV6-2/TRBV6-3
J gene: TRBJ1-4
clone size: -
CDR3 DNA: TGTGCCAGCAGTTACTTCGGGGGGGCAACTAATGAAAAACTGTTTTTT
CDR3 protein: CASSYFGGATNEKLFF

D gene: -
V gene: TRBV6-5
J gene: TRBJ2-2
clone size: -
CDR3 DNA: TGTGCCAGCAGGATCGACACCGCGAACACCGGGGAGCTGTTTTTT
CDR3 protein: CASRIDTANTGELFF

D gene: TRBD1
V gene: TRBV7-7
J gene: TRBJ2-2
clone size: -
CDR3 DNA: TGTGCCAGCAGCGCGGGACAGGGTGGTGGTTGTGAGAACACCGGGGAGCTGTTTTTT
CDR3 protein: CASSAGQGGGCENTGELFF

D gene: TRBD1
V gene: TRBV28
J gene: TRBJ1-5
clone size: -
CDR3 DNA: TGTGCCAGCAGAACTCCGATTACAGGGGGCCAGCCCCAGCATTTT
CDR3 protein: CASRTPITGGQPQHF

D gene: TRBD1
V gene: TRBV4-1
J gene: TRBJ2-1
clone size: -
CDR3 DNA: TGCGCCAGCAGCCCCGCCGGACAGGGTCGAAATGAGCAGTTCTTC
CDR3 protein: CASSPAGQGRNEQFF

D gene: TRBD1
V gene: TRBV6-4
J gene: TRBJ1-1
clone size: few
CDR3 DNA: TGTGCCAGCAGCTTGACAGGGGGCTCTGAAGCTTTCTTT
CDR3 protein: CASSLTGGSEAFF

D gene: -
V gene: TRBV9
J gene: TRBJ2-1
clone size: -
CDR3 DNA: TGTGCCAGCAGCGCTCCCGGGAGTGAACTCAATGAGCAGTTCTTC
CDR3 protein: CASSAPGSELNEQFF

D gene: TRBD1
V gene: TRBV27
J gene: TRBJ1-6
clone size: -
CDR3 DNA: TGTGCCAGCCGACGACTGGCAGGGGGAATAAATTCACCCCTCCACTTT
CDR3 protein: CASRRLAGGINSPLHF

D gene: TRBD1
V gene: TRBV6-5
J gene: TRBJ1-2
clone size: -
CDR3 DNA: TGTGCCAGCACTATGGACAGGGGTGGCTATGGCTACACCTTC
CDR3 protein: CASTMDRGGYGYTF

D gene: -
V gene: TRBV2
J gene: TRBJ2-6
clone size: -
CDR3 DNA: TGTGCCAGCACCCAGGACAGCTCTGGGGCCAACGTCCTGACTTTC
CDR3 protein: CASTQDSSGANVLTF

D gene: -
V gene: TRBV5-4
J gene: TRBJ2-2
clone size: -
CDR3 DNA: TGTGCCAGCAGCTTCTCAGAAACCACCGGGGAGCTGTTTTTT
CDR3 protein: CASSFSETTGELFF

D gene: -
V gene: TRBV19
J gene: TRBJ2-1
clone size: -
CDR3 DNA: TGTGCCAGTAGCCCCAGGGTATACAATGAGCAGTTCTTC
CDR3 protein: CASSPRVYNEQFF

D gene: -
V gene: TRBV5-1
J gene: TRBJ2-3
clone size: -
CDR3 DNA: TGCGCCAGCAGCCCGACAACCAGAGGCACAGATACGCAGTATTTT
CDR3 protein: CASSPTTRGTDTQYF

D gene: TRBD1
V gene: TRBV5-1
J gene: TRBJ1-1
clone size: -
CDR3 DNA: TGCGCCAGCAGCCTACCGACAGGGGAGAGCACTGAAGCTTTCTTT
CDR3 protein: CASSLPTGESTEAFF

D gene: -
V gene: TRBV2
J gene: TRBJ2-1
clone size: -
CDR3 DNA: TGTGCCAGCATACGGGACATCTCCTACAATGAGCAGTTCTTC
CDR3 protein: CASIRDISYNEQFF

D gene: -
V gene: TRBV5-4
J gene: TRBJ1-4
clone size: -
CDR3 DNA: TGTGCCAGCAGCTTACAGGGAGTGGGCGAAAATGAAAAACTGTTTTTT
CDR3 protein: CASSLQGVGENEKLFF

D gene: TRBD1
V gene: TRBV6-5
J gene: TRBJ2-1
clone size: -
CDR3 DNA: TGTGCCAGCAGTTGGGACAGGGGGAATGAGCAGTTCTTC
CDR3 protein: CASSWDRGNEQFF

D gene: TRBD2
V gene: TRBV15
J gene: TRBJ2-1
clone size: -
CDR3 DNA: TGTGCCACCAGCGCCCGTCGGGGACTAGGTAACAATGAGCAGTTCTTC
CDR3 protein: CATSARRGLGNNEQFF

D gene: -
V gene: TRBV5-1
J gene: TRBJ2-1
clone size: few
CDR3 DNA: TGCGCCAGCAGCTTGGACAGGGTATCCTACAATGAGCAGTTCTTC
CDR3 protein: CASSLDRVSYNEQFF

D gene: TRBD1
V gene: TRBV18
J gene: TRBJ1-1
clone size: -
CDR3 DNA: TGTGCCAGCTCACCAGACCAGGGACAGGGATTAGGAGCTTTCTTT
CDR3 protein: CASSPDQGQGLGAFF

D gene: -
V gene: TRBV5-8
J gene: TRBJ2-2
clone size: -
CDR3 DNA: TGTGCCAGCACCGACTATTACGGGGAGCTGTTTTTT
CDR3 protein: CASTDYYGELFF

D gene: TRBD2
V gene: TRBV14
J gene: TRBJ2-5
clone size: -
CDR3 DNA: TGTGCCAGCAGCCAAGATTTCAGCGGGAAAGAGACCCAGTACTTC
CDR3 protein: CASSQDFSGKETQYF

D gene: TRBD2
V gene: TRBV14
J gene: TRBJ2-5
clone size: -
CDR3 DNA: TGTGCCAGCAGCCAAGGAAAAAGTACTAGCGGATACCAAGAGACCCAGTACTTC
CDR3 protein: CASSQGKSTSGYQETQYF

D gene: -
V gene: TRBV27
J gene: TRBJ2-5
clone size: -
CDR3 DNA: TGTGCCAGCAGTTTATCGGAGATCCAAGAGACCCAGTACTTC
CDR3 protein: CASSLSEIQETQYF

D gene: -
V gene: TRBV15
J gene: TRBJ2-1
clone size: few
CDR3 DNA: TGTGCCACCAGCAGATTTAGCTCCTACAATGAGCAGTTCTTC
CDR3 protein: CATSRFSSYNEQFF

D gene: TRBD1
V gene: TRBV4-1
J gene: TRBJ1-1
clone size: -
CDR3 DNA: TGCGCCAGCAGCCGCGTAGGACAGGGATCGAACACTGAAGCTTTCTTT
CDR3 protein: CASSRVGQGSNTEAFF

D gene: -
V gene: TRBV2
J gene: TRBJ1-5
clone size: -
CDR3 DNA: TGTGCCAGCAGCGGTGACAGGTACAATCAGCCCCAGCATTTT
CDR3 protein: CASSGDRYNQPQHF

D gene: -
V gene: TRBV24-1
J gene: TRBJ2-1
clone size: -
CDR3 DNA: TGTGCCACCAGTGATTTGTGGGCAGACTACAATGAGCAGTTCTTC
CDR3 protein: CATSDLWADYNEQFF

D gene: TRBD1
V gene: TRBV18
J gene: TRBJ2-2
clone size: -
CDR3 DNA: TGTGCCAGCTCACCTGACAGGGGGCACACCGGGGAGCTGTTTTTT
CDR3 protein: CASSPDRGHTGELFF

D gene: TRBD2
V gene: TRBV27
J gene: TRBJ2-1
clone size: few
CDR3 DNA: TGTGCCAGCAGTAAGATAGCGGGGGGCTACAATGAGCAGTTCTTC
CDR3 protein: CASSKIAGGYNEQFF

D gene: -
V gene: TRBV28
J gene: TRBJ1-2
clone size: -
CDR3 DNA: TGTGCCAGCCTGATGGACTCAAGGAACTATGGCTACACCTTC
CDR3 protein: CASLMDSRNYGYTF

D gene: -
V gene: TRBV5-8
J gene: TRBJ1-3
clone size: -
CDR3 DNA: TGTGCCAGCAACGGTAGGAGGCCTTACTCTGGAAACACCATATATTTT
CDR3 protein: CASNGRRPYSGNTIYF